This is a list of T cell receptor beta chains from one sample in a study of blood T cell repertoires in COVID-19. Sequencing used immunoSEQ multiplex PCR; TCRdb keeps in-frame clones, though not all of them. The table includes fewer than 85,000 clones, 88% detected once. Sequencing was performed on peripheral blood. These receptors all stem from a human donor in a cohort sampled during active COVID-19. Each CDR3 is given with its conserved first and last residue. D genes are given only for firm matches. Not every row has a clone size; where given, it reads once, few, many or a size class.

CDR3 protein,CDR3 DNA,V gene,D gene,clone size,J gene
CSASKRAGGPSTDTQYF,TGCAGTGCTAGTAAGCGAGCGGGGGGGCCTAGCACAGATACGCAGTATTTT,TRBV20-1,TRBD2,NA,TRBJ2-3
CASSLVASYSDTQYF,TGTGCCAGCAGCTTAGTTGCTAGCTACTCAGATACGCAGTATTTT,TRBV7-8,NA,NA,TRBJ2-3
CASSFGQKYEQYF,TGTGCCAGCAGCTTTGGACAGAAATACGAGCAGTACTTC,TRBV11-3,NA,NA,TRBJ2-7
CASSDGQGNEKLFF,TGTGCCAGCAGTGACGGACAGGGTAATGAAAAACTGTTTTTT,TRBV2,TRBD1,once,TRBJ1-4
CASSTKGGVGLYEQYF,TGTGCCAGCAGTACGAAGGGGGGGGTAGGGCTCTACGAGCAGTACTTC,TRBV27,NA,NA,TRBJ2-7
CASSLSYRTNQYEQYF,TGTGCCAGCAGTTTATCGTACAGGACAAATCAGTACGAGCAGTACTTC,TRBV27,NA,once,TRBJ2-7
CASSQDQVSPSSYNSPLHF,TGCGCCAGCAGCCAAGATCAAGTTTCTCCTAGCTCCTATAATTCACCCCTCCACTTT,TRBV4-1,NA,NA,TRBJ1-6
CASRYGTGGSQPQHF,TGTGCCAGCAGATATGGGACAGGGGGCAGTCAGCCCCAGCATTTT,TRBV6-5,TRBD1,NA,TRBJ1-5
CASQGQGGVYGYTF,TGTGCCAGCCAGGGACAGGGGGGGGTCTATGGCTACACCTTC,TRBV28,TRBD1,NA,TRBJ1-2
CASSYGEQFF,TGTGCCAGCAGTTACGGTGAGCAGTTCTTC,TRBV9,NA,NA,TRBJ2-1
CASSRDRGGYGYTF,TGTGCCAGCAGTCGGGACAGGGGAGGCTATGGCTACACCTTC,TRBV28,TRBD1,NA,TRBJ1-2
CASSPGLAKYEQYF,TGTGCCAGCAGCCCGGGGCTAGCGAAGTACGAGCAGTACTTC,TRBV6-5,NA,NA,TRBJ2-7
CASSPGFGNQPQHF,TGTGCCAGCAGCCCAGGGTTTGGCAATCAGCCCCAGCATTTT,TRBV7-9,NA,NA,TRBJ1-5
CASSQRGPEAFF,TGCGCCAGCAGCCAACGCGGGCCTGAAGCTTTCTTT,TRBV5-1,NA,once,TRBJ1-1
CASSGSDNFYEQYF,TGCGCCAGCAGTGGATCAGACAATTTCTACGAGCAGTACTTC,TRBV10-1,NA,NA,TRBJ2-7
CASSFPGAYNEQFF,TGTGCCAGCAGTTTCCCCGGGGCCTACAATGAGCAGTTCTTC,TRBV28,NA,NA,TRBJ2-1
CASSPGFGGNTIYF,TGCGCCAGCAGCCCGGGATTCGGTGGAAACACCATATATTTT,TRBV5-1,NA,NA,TRBJ1-3
CASSSKLAGDDYEQYF,TGTGCCAGCAGCTCAAAACTAGCGGGGGATGACTACGAGCAGTACTTC,TRBV7-9,TRBD2,NA,TRBJ2-7
CASTKRTGGSGRGTGELFF,TGTGCCAGTACCAAACGAACGGGGGGTAGCGGGAGGGGCACCGGGGAGCTGTTTTTT,TRBV19,TRBD2,NA,TRBJ2-2
CASSIGTGSYEQYF,TGTGCCAGTAGTATAGGGACAGGGTCGTACGAGCAGTACTTC,TRBV19,TRBD1,NA,TRBJ2-7
CASGRDRGINYNSPLHF,TGTGCCAGCGGCCGGGACAGGGGTATCAACTATAATTCACCCCTCCACTTT,TRBV27,TRBD1,NA,TRBJ1-6
CASSETGTEYTEAFF,TGTGCCAGCAGTGAGACAGGGACGGAGTACACTGAAGCTTTCTTT,TRBV6-6,TRBD1,once,TRBJ1-1
CVRSLVTSGRGRTDTQYF,TGTGTCAGAAGCTTAGTTACTAGCGGGAGGGGGAGAACAGATACGCAGTATTTT,TRBV7-5,NA,NA,TRBJ2-3
CASNTGSIETQYF,TGTGCCAGCAATACGGGAAGCATAGAGACCCAGTACTTC,TRBV6-6,NA,NA,TRBJ2-5
CASSLPDRRQFNTEAFF,TGTGCCAGCAGTTTACCCGACAGGCGTCAATTTAACACTGAAGCTTTCTTT,TRBV28,NA,few,TRBJ1-1
CASSEVRGLYRDIQYF,TGTGCCAGCAGTGAAGTTAGGGGGCTATACAGGGACATTCAGTACTTC,TRBV25-1,TRBD1,NA,TRBJ2-4
CASSQGRGTYEQYF,TGTGCCAGCAGCCAGGGGCGAGGTACCTACGAGCAGTACTTC,TRBV3-1/TRBV3-2,NA,NA,TRBJ2-7
CASSVGWGEEKLFF,TGTGCCAGCAGCGTAGGTTGGGGAGAAGAAAAACTGTTTTTT,TRBV9,NA,NA,TRBJ1-4
CASSPGWGENTEAFF,TGCGCCAGCAGCCCCGGATGGGGGGAGAACACTGAAGCTTTCTTT,TRBV5-1,NA,few,TRBJ1-1
CASSVQGAGVLEQYF,TGTGCCAGCAGCGTACAGGGGGCAGGTGTCCTCGAGCAGTACTTC,TRBV9,TRBD1,NA,TRBJ2-7
CASSPRPLSPLHF,TGTGCCAGCAGCCCTAGACCCCTTTCCCCCCTCCACTTT,TRBV9,NA,NA,TRBJ1-6
CASSPLGGMKQETQYF,TGTGCCAGCAGCCCCCTGGGGGGTATGAAGCAAGAGACCCAGTACTTC,TRBV11-1,NA,NA,TRBJ2-5
CASSLYSGANQPQHF,TGTGCCAGCAGTTTATATTCGGGTGCTAATCAGCCCCAGCATTTT,TRBV28,NA,once,TRBJ1-5
CASSQQGQIGELFF,TGTGCCAGCAGCCAACAGGGGCAGATCGGGGAGCTGTTTTTT,TRBV7-9,TRBD1,NA,TRBJ2-2
CASSLNSGDTEQYF,TGTGCCAGCAGCTTAAATAGCGGGGACACCGAGCAGTACTTC,TRBV7-2,TRBD2,NA,TRBJ2-7
CASSVGGAYNEQFF,TGTGCCAGCAGCGTAGGGGGGGCCTACAATGAGCAGTTCTTC,TRBV9,NA,once,TRBJ2-1
CASRTSTFYNEQFF,TGTGCCAGCAGGACTAGTACATTTTACAATGAGCAGTTCTTC,TRBV28,NA,once,TRBJ2-1
CASSPTGVAYEQYF,TGTGCCAGCTCACCCACAGGGGTCGCCTACGAGCAGTACTTC,TRBV18,TRBD1,NA,TRBJ2-7
CASSKNRVSSTEAFF,TGTGCCAGCAGTAAAAACAGGGTTTCTAGCACTGAAGCTTTCTTT,TRBV27,NA,NA,TRBJ1-1
CASRKGGASGSRSEYF,TGTGCCAGCAGAAAAGGAGGTGCTAGCGGGAGTCGCTCGGAGTACTTC,TRBV28,TRBD2,NA,TRBJ2-7
CAWSWDNLAGVYEQYF,TGTGCCTGGAGTTGGGATAACCTAGCGGGAGTCTACGAGCAGTACTTC,TRBV30,TRBD2,NA,TRBJ2-7
CATSRDRQGGGYTF,TGTGCCACCAGCAGAGATAGACAGGGTGGGGGCTACACCTTC,TRBV15,TRBD1,NA,TRBJ1-2
CASKSGTENSPLHF,TGTGCCAGTAAATCCGGGACAGAAAATTCACCCCTCCACTTT,TRBV19,TRBD1,NA,TRBJ1-6
CAWSTDGPGNSPLHF,TGTGCCTGGAGCACCGACGGGCCGGGAAATTCACCCCTCCACTTT,TRBV30,NA,NA,TRBJ1-6
CASARVGGSYTDTQYF,TGTGCCAGCGCCCGAGTAGGCGGGTCTTACACAGATACGCAGTATTTT,TRBV7-6,NA,NA,TRBJ2-3
CASSETGTENSPLHF,TGTGCCAGCAGCGAAACCGGGACAGAGAATTCACCCCTCCACTTT,TRBV9,TRBD1,NA,TRBJ1-6
CASSLFAGSGTEAFF,TGTGCCAGCAGCTTGTTTGCAGGGTCGGGCACTGAAGCTTTCTTT,TRBV5-5,NA,NA,TRBJ1-1
CASRTGQTNTEAFF,TGTGCCAGCAGGACCGGACAGACGAACACTGAAGCTTTCTTT,TRBV6-5,NA,NA,TRBJ1-1
CASSQGRPDTQYF,TGTGCCAGCAGCCAAGGGAGGCCAGATACGCAGTATTTT,TRBV4-2,NA,NA,TRBJ2-3
CASSLLGVGEQYF,TGTGCCAGCAGTTTACTGGGCGTAGGTGAGCAGTACTTC,TRBV27,NA,NA,TRBJ2-7
CASSVNPGTGVLLTNEKLFF,TGTGCCAGTAGTGTTAACCCCGGGACAGGGGTCTTGTTAACTAATGAAAAACTGTTTTTT,TRBV19,TRBD1,NA,TRBJ1-4
CASSPGGRAYEQYF,TGTGCCAGCAGCCCAGGGGGCCGGGCCTACGAGCAGTACTTC,TRBV7-2,TRBD1,few,TRBJ2-7
CASTQGGRANTDTQYF,TGTGCCAGCACCCAGGGCGGCAGGGCGAACACAGATACGCAGTATTTT,TRBV5-4,NA,NA,TRBJ2-3
CASSSRPRGSYNEQFF,TGTGCCAGCAGCTCACGACCTCGGGGGTCCTACAATGAGCAGTTCTTC,TRBV7-2,NA,NA,TRBJ2-1
CATSSDKMGRHGGTNEQFF,TGTGCCACCAGCAGCGACAAAATGGGCAGACATGGAGGGACGAATGAGCAGTTCTTC,TRBV15,NA,NA,TRBJ2-1
CASSDSRGGGNEQFF,TGTGCCAGCAGTGATTCTCGCGGGGGGGGGAATGAGCAGTTCTTC,TRBV6-4,TRBD2,NA,TRBJ2-1
CASSPTRLTDYEQYF,TGTGCCAGCTCACCAACCAGGTTGACCGACTACGAGCAGTACTTC,TRBV18,NA,NA,TRBJ2-7
CASSRTGTYEQYF,TGTGCCAGCAGCCGTACAGGGACCTACGAGCAGTACTTC,TRBV7-2,NA,once,TRBJ2-7
CASRGANYGYTF,TGTGCCAGCCGGGGGGCGAACTATGGCTACACCTTC,TRBV11-2,NA,NA,TRBJ1-2
CASSLAGLAGTDTQYF,TGTGCCAGCAGCTTGGCCGGACTAGCGGGGACAGATACGCAGTATTTT,TRBV5-8,TRBD2,NA,TRBJ2-3